These 27 T cell receptor beta chains were all obtained from the same sample, sequenced in a study of CD8 T cells in Susac syndrome. When the RNA was reverse transcribed, random hexamers were used with an input of roughly 0.45 to 1 ug. Each CDR3 protein is one row after TCRdb ran MiXCR on the immunoSEQ multiplex PCR reads. The repertoire has tens of thousands of distinct CDR3 sequences, just over 90% of them found once; the top ten carry around 0.15%. The sequenced sample consisted of CD4+ T cells from PBMCs. The receptors here all came from a human donor with Susac syndrome.

This sequence joins TRBV6-2 or TRBV6-3 and TRBJ2-5; D call uncertain. Germline V lookup: CDR1 MNHEY, CDR2 SVGEGT. Trimming shortened V by 0 bases and J by 3 bases, and 5 bases separated the two germline ends. The CDR3 sequence is 13 residues long. The CDR3 protein is CASSYSPEETQYF. DNA for the CDR3: TGTGCCAGCAGTTACTCTCCGGAAGAGACCCAGTACTTC.

This sequence joins TRBV7-9 and TRBJ2-7; no clear D. The CDR3 spans 14 residues. From germline, CDR1 is SEHNR and CDR2 FQNEAQ (reference sequence). Trimming took 1 base from V and 5 from J, leaving 12 bases between them. The CDR3 loop reads CASSLVETRDEQYF. The CDR3 DNA is TGTGCCAGCAGCTTAGTCGAGACTCGGGACGAGCAGTACTTC. Looking up the rest from reference TRBV7-9 and TRBJ2-7 gives the full variable domain: DTGVSQNPRHKITKRGQNVTFRCDPISEHNRLYWYRQTLGQGPEFLTYFQNEAQLEKSRLLSDRFSAERPKGSFSTLEIQRTEQGDSAMYLCASSLVETRDEQYFGPGTRLTVT.

The chain uses TRBV21-1 and TRBJ1-5; the D call in the table, TRBD1, was not verified against the DNA. TRBV21-1 is termed a pseudogene. CDR3 size: 16 residues. This CDR3 reads CASTSMGGTLNQPQHF. The CDR3 coding sequence is TGTGCCAGCACCAGCATGGGGGGCACCCTCAATCAGCCCCAGCATTTT.

This sequence joins TRBV3-1 and TRBJ1-1; D ambiguous. This CDR3 spans 13 amino acids. Germline V lookup: CDR1 LGHDT, CDR2 YNNKEL (reference sequence). Between the trimmed V and J ends, which lost 2 bases and 7 bases, there was a span of 11 bases. The DNA of the CDR3 is TGTGCCAGCAGCCAATTAGGTAGTCTTGAAGCTTTCTTT. Translating it yields CASSQLGSLEAFF.

The chain uses TRBV2 and TRBJ1-5; 7 bases are shared with TRBD1. This CDR3 is 16 amino acids long. CDR1 SNHLY and CDR2 FYNNEI come from the germline V gene. J gave up 0 bases and V 5 bases, and 7 bases lay outside the gene matches. CDR3 sequence (DNA): TGTGCCAGCAGTCCCGGGACAGAATTTAGCAATCAGCCCCAGCATTTT. It specifies CASSPGTEFSNQPQHF.

The rearrangement links TRBV7-2 to TRBJ2-5; perhaps TRBD2 as D (5 bases). CDR1 is SGHTA, CDR2 FQGNSA, per germline. CDR3 length: 14 amino acids. Trimming took 0 bases from V and 5 from J, leaving 10 bases between them. This chain's CDR3 is CASSLAGRGETQYF. The CDR3 DNA is TGTGCCAGCAGCTTAGCGGGCCGAGGGGAGACCCAGTACTTC.

This chain uses TRBV3-1 with TRBJ2-2; D is undetermined. The CDR3 contains 14 residues. V shed 1 base and J shed 1 base, with 4 bases lying between them. Germline-derived CDR1 and CDR2 are LGHDT and YNNKEL (reference sequence). The CDR3 sequence is CASSQAGNTGELFF. DNA of the CDR3: TGTGCCAGCAGCCAAGCCGGGAACACCGGGGAGCTGTTTTTT.

The chain is built from TRBV19 and TRBJ1-1, with D perhaps matching TRBD1 (5 bases). The CDR3 consists of 14 residues. Trimming took 2 bases from V and 6 from J, leaving 13 bases between them. The germline gives CDR1 LNHDA, CDR2 SQIVND (reference sequence). The CDR3 protein is CASSITTEAAEAFF. Here the CDR3 DNA reads TGTGCCAGTAGTATAACGACAGAGGCGGCTGAAGCTTTCTTT.

V gene TRBV28 combines with J gene TRBJ2-7, with 16 nucleotides matching TRBD2. There are 18 residues in the CDR3. Per germline, CDR1 MDHEN and CDR2 SYDVKM. The V and J ends lost 1 base and 0 bases, in that order; junction bases with no gene match: 3. CDR3 nucleotide sequence: TGTGCCAGCAGTTTATATGGGACTAGCGGGGGGGCCTCCTACGAGCAGTACTTC. It encodes CASSLYGTSGGASYEQYF. Full variable domain (missing parts from reference TRBV28 and TRBJ2-7): DVKVTQSSRYLVKRTGEKVFLECVQDMDHENMFWYRQDPGLGLRLIYFSYDVKMKEKGDIPEGYSVSREKKERFSLILESASTNQTSMYLCASSLYGTSGGASYEQYFGPGTRLTVT.

This clonotype was seen just once. V is TRBV24-1 and J is TRBJ2-1, with D possibly being TRBD2 (6 bases). Germline V gives CDR1 KGHDR, CDR2 SFDVKD. Trimming stripped 0 bases from V and 13 bases from J, with 9 bases between. The CDR3 has 12 amino acids. CDR3: CATSDLHGRQFF. The CDR3 coding sequence is TGTGCCACCAGTGATTTGCACGGGAGACAGTTCTTC.

The chain joins TRBV27 to TRBJ2-1, with D hard to call. The CDR3 covers 14 residues. Trimming stripped 3 bases from V and 8 bases from J, with 14 bases between. From germline, CDR1 is MNHEY and CDR2 SMNVEV (reference sequence). The CDR3 region is CASSFRPPRYEQFF. CDR3 sequence (DNA): TGTGCCAGCAGTTTCCGACCTCCGAGATATGAGCAGTTCTTC.

The chain combines TRBV7-8 with TRBJ2-5; tentative D call: TRBD2 (6 bases). V was shortened by 2 bases and J by 3 bases, with 13 bases between the two germline ends. Looked up from germline, CDR1 is SGHVS and CDR2 is FQNEAQ. The CDR3 runs 15 residues. CDR3 loop: CASSLPSGPKETQYF. The CDR3 DNA sequence: TGTGCCAGCAGCTTACCGAGCGGGCCAAAAGAGACCCAGTACTTC.

The V call is TRBV10-3, the J call TRBJ2-7; D unclear. The CDR3 is 14 amino acids. V lost 4 bases and J lost 5, with 15 bases in between. CDR1 and CDR2 (germline): ENHRY, SYGVKD. The DNA for the CDR3 is TGTGCCATCAGTGGTCCCCCGGGCGCTCACGAGCAGTACTTC. Amino acids: CAISGPPGAHEQYF.

As DNA, the CDR3 is TGTGCCAGCAGTTCGACCCAATTGACAGGGAAAGCTTTCTTT. Amino acid sequence: CASSSTQLTGKAFF. This chain connects TRBV27 to TRBJ1-1, with 7 positions matching TRBD1. This CDR3 is 14 amino acids long. The V segment lost 4 bases and the J segment 9 bases; nucleotides outside the gene matches: 11. The V gene's germline CDR1 is MNHEY and CDR2 SMNVEV (reference sequence).

Comment on this clonotype: A read error may account for a junction end that differs from germline. The rearrangement links TRBV7-7 to TRBJ2-5; the match to TRBD1 covers 7 bases. This CDR3 is built from 14 residues. Germline V gene lookup returns CDR1 SSHAT and CDR2 FNYEAQ (reference sequence). The CDR3 DNA reads TGTGCTAGCAGCTATCGGACAGGTTTAGAGACCCAGTACTTC. It specifies CASSYRTGLETQYF.

The chain uses TRBV20-1 and TRBJ2-3, with unresolved D. CDR1 is DFQATT, CDR2 SNEGSKA, per germline (reference sequence). This CDR3 comprises 10 residues. With 3 bases removed from V and 12 bases from J, the gap between germline ends came to 10 bases. The CDR3 DNA reads as TGCAGTGCTAGGACCTTTCTTCAGTATTTT. This gives the protein CSARTFLQYF.

The chain couples TRBV20-1 to TRBJ1-5, with 7 nucleotides matching TRBD1. The CDR3 has 14 amino acids. With V trimmed by 5 bases and J by 3 bases, 7 bases remained unmatched. Germline V gene lookup returns CDR1 DFQATT and CDR2 SNEGSKA (reference sequence). CDR3 loop: CSARGGQVNQPQHF. CDR3 DNA sequence: TGCAGTGCTCGAGGAGGACAGGTCAATCAGCCCCAGCATTTT.

The chain employs TRBV6-2 or TRBV6-3 and TRBJ1-1; D ambiguous. V was trimmed by 5 bases and J by 4 bases, leaving 20 bases between them. The CDR3 extends over 16 amino acids. CDR1 and CDR2 from the germline V gene are MNHEY and SVGEGT. CDR3 sequence reads: CASSPPAARDVTEAFF. The CDR3 region has the DNA TGTGCCAGCAGTCCACCCGCGGCCAGAGATGTCACTGAAGCTTTCTTT.

The chain couples TRBV28 to TRBJ2-7; D possibly corresponds to TRBD2 (6 bases). CDR1 and CDR2 from the germline V gene are MDHEN and SYDVKM. V was shortened by 2 bases and J by 7 bases, with 12 bases between the two germline ends. CDR3 length: 13 amino acids. In nucleotides, the CDR3 is TGTGCCAGCAGTTTACGATTTCGGGGGGAGCAGTACTTC. Its protein product is CASSLRFRGEQYF.

The chain uses TRBV6-1 and TRBJ2-2, with D perhaps matching TRBD1 (6 bases). Looked up from germline, CDR1 is MNHNS and CDR2 is SASEGT. This CDR3 region has 16 residues. The germline V and J ends were trimmed by 6 bases and 4 bases, with 18 bases remaining between them. CDR3 amino acids: CASSKRQAQGTGELFF. The DNA for the CDR3 is TGTGCCAGCAGCAAGAGACAGGCCCAGGGCACCGGGGAGCTGTTTTTT.

The V gene is TRBV20-1, the J gene TRBJ1-1; no clear D. CDR1 is DFQATT and CDR2 is SNEGSKA in the germline V gene (reference sequence). This CDR3 comprises 11 residues. V dropped 5 bases and J dropped 2 bases, with 6 bases sitting between them. CDR3 sequence: CSAPENTEAFF. The DNA for the CDR3 is TGCAGTGCTCCCGAAAACACTGAAGCTTTCTTT.

The rearrangement joins TRBV5-1 to TRBJ2-3; perhaps TRBD1 as D (6 bases). This CDR3 spans 15 amino acids. V shed 3 bases and J shed 2 bases, with 13 bases lying between them. Looked up from germline, CDR1 is SGHRS and CDR2 is YFSETQ. CDR3 loop: CASSSGVFDTDTQYF. The CDR3 nucleotides are TGCGCCAGCAGCTCAGGGGTTTTCGACACAGATACGCAGTATTTT.

The V and J genes are TRBV21-1 and TRBJ2-1. TRBV21-1 is designated a pseudogene. The CDR3 sequence is 16 residues long. CDR3 in amino acids: CASSKEECSSYNEQFF. The CDR3 DNA reads TGTGCCAGCAGCAAAGAAGAGTGCAGCTCCTACAATGAGCAGTTCTTC.

The chain couples TRBV7-2 to TRBJ1-5; possibly TRBD1 for D (6 bases). Germline V gene sequence: CDR1 SGHTA, CDR2 FQGNSA. This CDR3 comprises 14 residues. V gave up 4 bases and J gave up 6 bases, with 13 bases separating them. The CDR3 here is CASSSTGRAQPQHF. The CDR3 DNA is TGTGCCAGCAGCTCCACAGGGCGGGCTCAGCCCCAGCATTTT.

The J gene is TRBJ1-2, the V gene TRBV28; 10 bases align to TRBD1. The J segment lost 3 bases and the V segment lost 5 bases, leaving 3 bases of the junction unmatched. From germline, CDR1 is MDHEN and CDR2 SYDVKM. The CDR3 length is 14 residues. CDR3 nucleotides: TGTGCCAGCAGTCCAGGACAGGGGGACTATGGCTACACCTTC. It translates to CASSPGQGDYGYTF.

This chain uses TRBV12-3 or TRBV12-4 with TRBJ1-2; no clear D gene. This CDR3 region has 12 residues. V lost 3 bases to trimming and J lost 4 bases, with 6 bases between them. This chain's CDR3 is CASSLWPYGYTF. The CDR3 DNA follows: TGTGCCAGCAGTTTGTGGCCCTATGGCTACACCTTC.

As concerns this clonotype: Its ends do not fully match the called genes, so a read error is possible. The genes are TRBV5-1 and TRBJ2-7; TRBD1 agrees at 9 bases. CDR3 length: 14 residues. The V gene's germline CDR1 is SGHRS and CDR2 YFSETQ. CDR3 coding DNA: TGCGCCAGCAGCTCTACAGGGGGCTCCCACGAGCAGTACTTC. Residues: CASSSTGGSHEQYF.